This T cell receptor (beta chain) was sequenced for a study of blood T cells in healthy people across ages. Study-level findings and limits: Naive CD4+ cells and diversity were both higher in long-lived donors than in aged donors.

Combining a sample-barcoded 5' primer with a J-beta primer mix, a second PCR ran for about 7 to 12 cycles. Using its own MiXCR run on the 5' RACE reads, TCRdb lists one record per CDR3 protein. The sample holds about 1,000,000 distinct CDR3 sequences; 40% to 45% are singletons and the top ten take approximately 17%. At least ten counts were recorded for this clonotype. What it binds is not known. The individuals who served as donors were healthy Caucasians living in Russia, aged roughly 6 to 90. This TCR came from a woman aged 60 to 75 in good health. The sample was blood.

CDR3 amino acids: CSVRQGVSYEQYF. In DNA form, the CDR3 reads TGCAGCGTTCGCCAGGGGGTCTCCTACGAGCAGTACTTC. This sequence joins TRBV29-1 and TRBJ2-7; TRBD1 matches 7 bases. Germline trimming cut 5 bases from V and 0 bases from J; bases unmatched to any gene: 4. Looked up from germline, CDR1 is SQVTM and CDR2 is ANQGSEA. The CDR3 loop spans 13 amino acids.